Below, one T cell receptor beta chain is given with its context. What it recognizes is unknown. These data belong to a study of CD8+CD57+ T cells in acquired aplastic anemia. At the level of the study: Mean yield of DNA from sorted CD4+ and CD8+ cells was around 3 ug. CD4+ cell libraries from healthy donors averaged about 10 million reads. Study conclusions and caveats: Between patients and controls, over 25 CD8+ CDR3 sequences were found in common. Any difference that existed in CD8+ Simpson's diversity between patients and controls was not significant.

CDR3 length equals 13 residues. Germline CDR1 SNHLY, CDR2 FYNNEI. V lost 3 bases and J 3 bases, leaving 8 bases between the germline ends. Researchers used genomic DNA as the template to profile TCR beta VDJ and CDR3. TCRdb re-derived calls from the reads in MiXCR, one entry per CDR3 protein. This table holds about 110,000 distinct CDR3 sequences, around 49% found once. V usage is TRBV2 and J usage is TRBJ2-5; no reliable D call. The material sequenced was sorted CD4+, CD8+, or CD8+CD57+ T cells (not recorded which) from PBMCs. This receptor was identified in a human donor in good health, serving as a control. DNA for the CDR3: TGTGCCAGCAGTGATGATGCGGAAGAGACCCAGTACTTC. This encodes CASSDDAEETQYF.